The clone carrying this T cell receptor beta chain has at least ten counts. As yet, its antigen is unknown. One entry per CDR3 protein results from TCRdb running MiXCR on the 5' RACE reads. The sample holds under 650,000 distinct CDR3 sequences, under 20% seen once. The data originate from a study of T-cell memory formation after mild COVID-19. Study-wide points: What remained unconfirmed was the SARS-CoV-2 specificity of second-wave clones peaking on day 37.

J lost 10 bases, V lost 6 bases, and 14 bases had no gene match. Germline V lookup: CDR1 MNHEY, CDR2 SMNVEV (reference sequence). The CDR3 is made up of 14 amino acids. The V gene is TRBV27, the J gene TRBJ1-2; 7 bases agree with TRBD1. The sample comprised PBMCs or a T cell subset sorted from them (not recorded which). This clonotype was sampled from an adult woman who had mild COVID-19 (a few samples of this study predate the infection). Cell type and time point are not known. CDR3 sequence reads: CASSPTRTGRHYTF. The CDR3 DNA reads as TGTGCCAGCAGCCCAACCCGGACAGGCAGACACTACACCTTC.